The sample holds a few counts of the clone carrying this TCR beta chain. Then a second PCR, running about 6 to 11 cycles, was carried out with a sample-barcoded 5' primer and a J-beta primer mix. Via MiXCR, TCRdb re-called the 5' RACE reads, giving one row per CDR3 protein. The table shows 1.5 million to 2 million distinct CDR3 sequences, with about 32% occurring only once. This entry comes from a study of blood T cells in healthy people across ages. The V gene's germline CDR1 is DFQATT and CDR2 SNEGSKA (reference sequence). The ends lost 5 bases at V and 3 bases at J; junction bases unmatched: 16. The CDR3 runs to 19 residues. Isolation recovered at least 7 million PBMCs from every sample.

This receptor was obtained from a woman aged 25 to 39 in good health. The chain is built from TRBV20-1 and TRBJ2-7, with 16 bases that match TRBD2. The sample comprised blood. The CDR3 loop reads CSAAPGLAGGSIQGYEQYF. The CDR3 coding sequence is TGCAGTGCTGCTCCGGGACTAGCGGGAGGGTCCATTCAGGGCTACGAGCAGTACTTC.